This TCR beta chain appears in the sequencing data of a study of blood T cell repertoires in COVID-19. The overall study: PBMCs, B-cell-depleted T cells, or T cells provided the cDNA or gDNA that made up the material.

TCRdb keeps only in-frame clones here, not all; method: immunoSEQ multiplex PCR. The sample contains about 380,000 clones, roughly 85% of which appear only once. This CDR3 is 14 amino acids long. The ends lost 6 bases at V and 8 bases at J; junction bases unmatched: 9. Germline V gene data show CDR1 as LGHNT and CDR2 as FRNRAP. The source material was peripheral blood. The chain is built from TRBV12-5 and TRBJ1-2; 10 bases fit TRBD1. This sequence originates from a woman between 18 and 30 years old with acute or convalescent COVID-19. The chain's CDR3 is CASGPGQGEWGYTF. The CDR3 DNA follows: TGTGCTAGTGGCCCAGGACAGGGGGAATGGGGCTACACCTTC.